This passage covers 12 T cell receptor beta chains from one sample sequenced in a study of T-cell memory formation after mild COVID-19. TCRdb fed the 5' RACE reads into MiXCR, producing one record per CDR3 protein. The data contain roughly 560,000 distinct CDR3 sequences, roughly 22% of them singletons. Sequencing input: PBMCs or a T cell subset sorted from them (not recorded which). These receptor sequences come from an adult woman who had mild COVID-19 (a few samples of this study predate the infection). Cell type and time point are not known.

The V gene is TRBV20-1, the J gene TRBJ2-5, with 12 bases aligning to TRBD2. Trimming removed 5 bases from V and 4 bases from J; junction bases left unmatched: 5. The CDR3 sequence is 14 residues long. The germline V gene has CDR1 DFQATT and CDR2 SNEGSKA (reference sequence). The chain's CDR3 is CSAPLAGGLETQYF. CDR3 DNA: TGCAGTGCTCCCCTAGCGGGAGGGCTAGAGACCCAGTACTTC.

The chain links TRBV5-5 to TRBJ2-7, with TRBD1 identical over 11 bases. CDR3 size: 15 residues. With V trimmed by 4 bases and J by 0 bases, 3 bases remained unmatched. CDR1 is SGHKS and CDR2 is YYEKEE in the germline V gene (reference sequence). CDR3 nucleotides: TGTGCCAGCAGCCGGACAGGGGGCGCCTCCTACGAGCAGTACTTC. Encoded protein: CASSRTGGASYEQYF.

The chain has TRBV25-1 and TRBJ1-4, with a tentative D call TRBD1 (5 bases). CDR1 MGHDK and CDR2 SYGVNS come from the germline V gene. V dropped 8 bases and J dropped 4 bases, with 11 bases sitting between them. This CDR3 has 13 amino acids. CDR3 DNA: TGTGCCAGCCGGGGGACGGTTAATGAAAAACTGTTTTTT. It encodes CASRGTVNEKLFF.

The chain has TRBV9 and TRBJ2-1; 7 positions agree with TRBD2. The trim removed 3 bases at V and 2 bases at J, leaving 5 bases unmatched. This CDR3 is 15 amino acids long. Per germline, CDR1 SGDLS and CDR2 YYNGEE. CDR3 sequence: CASSGREGAYNEQFF. The CDR3 DNA follows: TGTGCCAGCAGCGGGAGGGAGGGTGCCTACAATGAGCAGTTCTTC.

The chain has TRBV12-3 or TRBV12-4 and TRBJ1-1; D is unresolved. There are 12 residues in the CDR3. Trimming took 6 bases from V and 2 from J, leaving 7 bases between them. Here the CDR3 DNA reads TGTGCCAGCAGCAGAGATAACACTGAAGCTTTCTTT. Protein: CASSRDNTEAFF.

This clonotype has a handful of counts. The genes are TRBV7-2 and TRBJ1-2, with 8 positions matching TRBD1. J gave up 3 bases and V 5 bases, and 11 bases lay outside the gene matches. There are 16 residues in the CDR3. Germline V gene lookup returns CDR1 SGHTA and CDR2 FQGNSA. CDR3 sequence: CASSPKPGTGYYGYTF. CDR3 coding DNA: TGTGCCAGCAGCCCGAAACCCGGGACAGGCTACTATGGCTACACCTTC.

This clonotype was observed a few times. J is TRBJ2-5 and V is TRBV15; D remains unclear. The CDR3 is 12 amino acids. Germline loops: CDR1 LNHNV, CDR2 YYDKDF (reference sequence). V was cut by 3 bases and J by 3 bases, with 5 bases left in between. CDR3 in DNA: TGTGCCACCAGCAGGGCAGAAGAGACCCAGTACTTC. Its translation is CATSRAEETQYF.

This clonotype was seen a few times. At one end the junction does not follow the germline gene, possibly because of a read error. The genes are TRBV19 and TRBJ2-6, with a possible D match to TRBD1 (5 bases). This CDR3 region has 15 residues. Per the germline V gene, CDR1 is LNHDA and CDR2 is SQIVND (reference sequence). CDR3: CASKTKSSGANVLIF. CDR3 nucleotides: TGTGCCAGTAAAACGAAGTCCTCTGGGGCCAACGTCCTGATTTTC.

This clonotype has a handful of counts. The chain couples TRBV7-3 to TRBJ2-3; 7 bases fit TRBD2. The CDR3 runs to 14 residues. Germline V gene lookup returns CDR1 SGHTA and CDR2 FQGTGA. J gave up 5 bases and V 3 bases, and 5 bases lay outside the gene matches. The CDR3: CASSFVGGGDTQYF. The CDR3 DNA reads TGTGCCAGCAGCTTCGTCGGCGGGGGAGATACGCAGTATTTT.

This clonotype has just a few counts. This chain connects TRBV5-5 to TRBJ2-1; the D is unclear. The CDR3 length is 16 residues. The germline V gene encodes CDR1 SGHKS and CDR2 YYEKEE (reference sequence). V gave up 0 bases and J gave up 0 bases, with 10 bases separating them. DNA for the CDR3: TGTGCCAGCAGCTTGGGGACGGAAAGCTCCTACAATGAGCAGTTCTTC. Its translation is CASSLGTESSYNEQFF.

This clonotype was detected once. V is TRBV20-1 and J is TRBJ2-7; D is uncertain. V lost 4 bases, J lost 0 bases, and 16 bases lay in between. The CDR3 runs 15 residues. CDR1 is DFQATT and CDR2 is SNEGSKA in the germline V gene (reference sequence). CDR3 DNA: TGCAGTGCTACCCAGCCAGGACGACTCTCCTACGAGCAGTACTTC. Protein product: CSATQPGRLSYEQYF.

This clonotype has more than one count but fewer than ten. The rearrangement joins TRBV7-6 to TRBJ2-1, with D unclear. CDR1 is SGHVS and CDR2 is FNYEAQ in the germline V gene. V was cut by 4 bases and J by 0 bases, with 10 bases left in between. The CDR3 loop spans 15 amino acids. CDR3 protein: CASSSAASSYNEQFF. The CDR3 DNA reads as TGTGCCAGCAGCTCCGCAGCGAGCTCCTACAATGAGCAGTTCTTC.